One and the same sample provided the 8 T cell receptor beta chains below, sequenced in a study of identical twins. TCRdb reprocessed the 5' RACE reads via MiXCR and lists one record per CDR3 protein. The table records fewer than 450,000 distinct CDR3 sequences, 7% to 9.5% of them present only once. Sequenced: naive T cells sorted from blood. The source of these receptors is a woman between 50 and 59 years old in good health.

This chain uses TRBV14 with TRBJ2-3; no definite D call. V was shortened by 0 bases and J by 7 bases, with 8 bases between the two germline ends. Germline V gene lookup returns CDR1 SGHDN and CDR2 FVKESK. The CDR3 loop spans 13 amino acids. The CDR3 sequence: CASSQDPAHTQYF. The CDR3 DNA is TGTGCCAGCAGCCAAGATCCGGCGCATACGCAGTATTTT.

A few counts support this clonotype. This chain joins TRBV5-6 and TRBJ2-7; D not resolved. The germline V and J ends were trimmed by 6 bases and 2 bases, with 15 bases remaining between them. This CDR3 is built from 14 residues. Germline V CDR1 and CDR2: SGHDT, YYEEEE. The CDR3 reads CASKDVAEPYEQYV. The CDR3 DNA follows: TGTGCCAGCAAGGATGTGGCGGAACCCTACGAGCAGTACGTC.

Many counts were recorded for this clonotype. The chain uses TRBV4-1 and TRBJ2-7; 15 bases are shared with TRBD2. Germline V gene sequence: CDR1 MGHRA, CDR2 YSYEKL. The CDR3 extends over 17 amino acids. After removal of 3 bases from V and 5 bases from J, the junction contained 8 bases not matched to a gene. CDR3 loop: CASSQDMGLAGGDEQYV. CDR3 bases: TGCGCCAGCAGCCAGGACATGGGACTAGCGGGAGGCGACGAGCAGTACGTC.

This clonotype has more than one count but fewer than ten. The chain recombines TRBV20-1 with TRBJ1-2; D possibly corresponds to TRBD1 (6 bases). The V end lost 5 bases, the J end lost 7 bases, and 14 bases lay between the germline ends. Germline CDR1 and CDR2: DFQATT and SNEGSKA (reference sequence). CDR3 length equals 12 residues. The CDR3 nucleotides read TGCAGTGCTCCTGACGGGGGCTTTGGCTACACCTTC. It codes for CSAPDGGFGYTF.

In this sample, this clonotype turned up a few times. The chain combines TRBV15 with TRBJ2-5; 10 bases align to TRBD1. Trimming at V came to 8 bases and at J to 3 bases, leaving 3 bases not matched to a gene. Per the germline V gene, CDR1 is LNHNV and CDR2 is YYDKDF (reference sequence). The CDR3 length is 13 residues. The CDR3 loop is CATRGTGEETQYF. For the CDR3, the DNA is TGTGCCACCCGCGGGACAGGGGAAGAGACCCAGTACTTC.

This clonotype occurred a few times. V and J are TRBV20-1 and TRBJ2-5, with D tentatively TRBD1 (5 bases). The length of the CDR3 is 16 residues. The germline V and J ends were trimmed by 5 bases and 4 bases, with 23 bases remaining between them. Germline V gene sequence: CDR1 DFQATT, CDR2 SNEGSKA (reference sequence). The CDR3 loop reads CSARIPGRTRRETQYF. In nucleotides, the CDR3 is TGCAGTGCTCGAATCCCCGGACGGACACGACGAGAGACCCAGTACTTC.

About this clonotype itself: Since no conserved phenylalanine or tryptophan closes the CDR3, a read error is the likely cause. The chain carries TRBV6-1 and TRBJ2-2, with 7 bases matching TRBD1. Per the germline V gene, CDR1 is MNHNS and CDR2 is SASEGT. Trimming removed 1 base from V and 6 bases from J; junction bases left unmatched: 5. This CDR3 spans 15 amino acids. CDR3 residues: CASSEDRGVAGELFC. CDR3 coding DNA: TGTGCCAGCAGTGAAGACAGGGGCGTGGCCGGGGAGCTGTTTTGT.

A note on this clonotype: An end of the junction does not agree with germline; a read error may underlie this. The J gene is TRBJ2-1, the V gene TRBV6-6; 9 positions match TRBD2. CDR1 is MNHNY, CDR2 SVGAGI, per germline (reference sequence). This CDR3 has 11 amino acids. The CDR3: CASSPGTSPLF. CDR3 nucleotide sequence: TGTGCCAGCAGCCCCGGGACTAGCCCACTCTTC.